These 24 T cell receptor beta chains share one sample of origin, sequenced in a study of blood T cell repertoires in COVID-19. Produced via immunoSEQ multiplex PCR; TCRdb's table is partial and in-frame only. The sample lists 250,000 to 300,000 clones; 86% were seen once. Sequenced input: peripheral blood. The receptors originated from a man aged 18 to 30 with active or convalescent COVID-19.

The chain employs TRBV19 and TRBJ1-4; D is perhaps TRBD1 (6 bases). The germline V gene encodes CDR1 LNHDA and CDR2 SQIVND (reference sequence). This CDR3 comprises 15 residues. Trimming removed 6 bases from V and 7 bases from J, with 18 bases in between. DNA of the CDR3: TGTGCCAGTAGAAAACGACCCCAGGGGAGTGAAAAACTGTTTTTT. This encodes CASRKRPQGSEKLFF. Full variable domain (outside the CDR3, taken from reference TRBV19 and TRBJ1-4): DGGITQSPKYLFRKEGQNVTLSCEQNLNHDAMYWYRQDPGQGLRLIYYSQIVNDFQKGDIAEGYSVSREKKESFPLTVTSAQKNPTAFYLCASRKRPQGSEKLFFGSGTQLSVL.

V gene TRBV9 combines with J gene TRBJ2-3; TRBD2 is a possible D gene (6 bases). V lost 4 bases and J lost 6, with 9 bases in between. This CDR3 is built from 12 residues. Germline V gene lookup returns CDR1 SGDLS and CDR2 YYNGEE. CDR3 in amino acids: CASSPREDTQYF. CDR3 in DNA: TGTGCCAGCAGCCCACGGGAGGATACGCAGTATTTT.

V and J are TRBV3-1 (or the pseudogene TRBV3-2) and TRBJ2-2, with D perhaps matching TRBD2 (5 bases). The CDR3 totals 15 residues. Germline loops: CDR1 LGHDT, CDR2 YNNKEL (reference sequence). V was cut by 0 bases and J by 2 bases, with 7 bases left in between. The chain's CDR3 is CASSQEGVNTGELFF. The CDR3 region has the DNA TGTGCCAGCAGCCAAGAGGGAGTCAACACCGGGGAGCTGTTTTTT.

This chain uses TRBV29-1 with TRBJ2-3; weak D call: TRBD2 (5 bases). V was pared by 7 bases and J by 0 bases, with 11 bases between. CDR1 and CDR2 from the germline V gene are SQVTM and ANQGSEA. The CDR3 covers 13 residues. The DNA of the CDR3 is TGCAGCGATTGGGAGTCCAGCACAGATACGCAGTATTTT. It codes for CSDWESSTDTQYF.

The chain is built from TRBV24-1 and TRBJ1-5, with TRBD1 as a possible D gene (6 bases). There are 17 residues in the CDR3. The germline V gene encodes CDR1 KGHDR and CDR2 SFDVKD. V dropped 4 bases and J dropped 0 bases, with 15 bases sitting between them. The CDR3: CATSDRRTAHSNQPQHF. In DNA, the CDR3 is TGTGCCACCAGTGACCGCCGGACAGCACATAGCAATCAGCCCCAGCATTTT.

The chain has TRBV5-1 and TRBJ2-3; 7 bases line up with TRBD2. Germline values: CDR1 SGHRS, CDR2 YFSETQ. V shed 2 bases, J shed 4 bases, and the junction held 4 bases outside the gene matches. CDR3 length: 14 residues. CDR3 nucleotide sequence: TGCGCCAGCAGCTTACGGGGGGATGCAGATACGCAGTATTTT. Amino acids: CASSLRGDADTQYF.

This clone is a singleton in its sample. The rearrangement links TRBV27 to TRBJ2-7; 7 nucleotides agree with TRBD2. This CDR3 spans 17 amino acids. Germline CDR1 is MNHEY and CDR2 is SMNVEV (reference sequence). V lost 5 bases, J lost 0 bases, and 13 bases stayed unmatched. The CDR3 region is CASSVTAGRLSSYEQYF. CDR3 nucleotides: TGTGCCAGCAGTGTAACAGCGGGGCGGCTAAGCTCCTACGAGCAGTACTTC.

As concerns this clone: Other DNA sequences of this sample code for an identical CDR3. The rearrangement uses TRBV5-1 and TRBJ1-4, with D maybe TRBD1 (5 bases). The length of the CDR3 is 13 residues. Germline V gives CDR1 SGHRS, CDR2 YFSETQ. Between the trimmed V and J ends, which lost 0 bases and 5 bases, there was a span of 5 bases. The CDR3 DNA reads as TGCGCCAGCAGCTTGGACAGGAATGAAAAACTGTTTTTT. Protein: CASSLDRNEKLFF. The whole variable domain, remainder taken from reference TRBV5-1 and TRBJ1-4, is KAGVTQTPRYLIKTRGQQVTLSCSPISGHRSVSWYQQTPGQGLQFLFEYFSETQRNKGNFPGRFSGRQFSNSRSEMNVSTLELGDSALYLCASSLDRNEKLFFGSGTQLSVL.

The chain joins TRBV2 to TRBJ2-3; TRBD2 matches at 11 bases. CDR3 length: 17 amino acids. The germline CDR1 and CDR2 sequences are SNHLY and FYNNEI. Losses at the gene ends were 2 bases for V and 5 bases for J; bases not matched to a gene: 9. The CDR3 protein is CASSESVAGGRGDTQYF. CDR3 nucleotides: TGTGCCAGCAGTGAATCCGTAGCGGGAGGGCGGGGAGATACGCAGTATTTT.

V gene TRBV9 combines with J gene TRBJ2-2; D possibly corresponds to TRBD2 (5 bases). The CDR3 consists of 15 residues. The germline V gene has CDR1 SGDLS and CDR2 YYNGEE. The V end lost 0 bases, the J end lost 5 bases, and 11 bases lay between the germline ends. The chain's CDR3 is CASSVETRGTGELFF. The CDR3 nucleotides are TGTGCCAGCAGCGTAGAAACTAGAGGTACCGGGGAGCTGTTTTTT.

The CDR3 region has the DNA TGCGCCAGCAGCTTTGGACAGCTGACTGGAAACACCATATATTTT. Its protein is CASSFGQLTGNTIYF. The chain is built from TRBV4-3 and TRBJ1-3, with D perhaps TRBD1 (6 bases). Trimming removed 5 bases from V and 2 bases from J, with 13 bases in between. This CDR3 contains 15 residues. Per germline, CDR1 LGHNA and CDR2 YSLEER.

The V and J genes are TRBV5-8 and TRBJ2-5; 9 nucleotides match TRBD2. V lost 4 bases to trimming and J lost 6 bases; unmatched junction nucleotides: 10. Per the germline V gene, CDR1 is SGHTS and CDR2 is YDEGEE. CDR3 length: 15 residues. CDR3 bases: TGTGCCAGCAGCCTGGGCGGGGGGGAGCTGAAGACCCAGTACTTC. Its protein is CASSLGGGELKTQYF.

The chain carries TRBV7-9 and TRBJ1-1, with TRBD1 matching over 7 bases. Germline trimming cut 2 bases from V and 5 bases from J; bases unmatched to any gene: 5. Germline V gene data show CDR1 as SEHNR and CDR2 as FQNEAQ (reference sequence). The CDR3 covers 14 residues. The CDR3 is CASSLSQGGTEAFF. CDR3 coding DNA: TGTGCCAGCAGCTTAAGCCAGGGGGGTACTGAAGCTTTCTTT.

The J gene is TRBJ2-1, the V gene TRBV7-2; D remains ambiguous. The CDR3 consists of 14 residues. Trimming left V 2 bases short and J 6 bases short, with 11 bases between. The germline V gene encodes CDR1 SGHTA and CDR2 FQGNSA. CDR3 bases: TGTGCCAGCAGCTTATACGGGTTGGGCAATGAGCAGTTCTTC. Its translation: CASSLYGLGNEQFF.

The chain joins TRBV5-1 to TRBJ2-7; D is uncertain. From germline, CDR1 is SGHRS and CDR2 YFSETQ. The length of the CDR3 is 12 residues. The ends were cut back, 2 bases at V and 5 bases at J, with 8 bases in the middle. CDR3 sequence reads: CASSFRPDEQYF. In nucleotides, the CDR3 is TGCGCCAGCAGCTTCCGTCCCGACGAGCAGTACTTC.

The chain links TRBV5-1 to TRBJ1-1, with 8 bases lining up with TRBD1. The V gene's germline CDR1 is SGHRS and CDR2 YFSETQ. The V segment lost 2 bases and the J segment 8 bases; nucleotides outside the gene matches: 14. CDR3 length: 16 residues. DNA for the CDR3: TGCGCCAGCAGCTTCGGACAGGGAGAATTTAATTCCGAAGCTTTCTTT. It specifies CASSFGQGEFNSEAFF.

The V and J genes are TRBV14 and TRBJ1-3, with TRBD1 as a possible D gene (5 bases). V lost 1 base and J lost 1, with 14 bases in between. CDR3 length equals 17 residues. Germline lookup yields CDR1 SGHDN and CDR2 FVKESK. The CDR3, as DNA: TGTGCCAGCAGCCAAGGGTTAGGGGTTCGATCTGGAAACACCATATATTTT. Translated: CASSQGLGVRSGNTIYF.

CDR3 DNA: TGTGCCAGCAGCTTTGACAGGGTCTCCTACGAGCAGTACTTC. Residues: CASSFDRVSYEQYF. The chain combines TRBV7-9 with TRBJ2-7, with TRBD1 matching over 7 bases. After removal of 3 bases from V and 0 bases from J, the junction contained 2 bases not matched to a gene. This CDR3 is built from 14 residues. Germline lookup yields CDR1 SEHNR and CDR2 FQNEAQ (reference sequence). The full variable domain, in which reference TRBV7-9 and TRBJ2-7 provide the parts outside the CDR3, is DTGVSQNPRHKITKRGQNVTFRCDPISEHNRLYWYRQTLGQGPEFLTYFQNEAQLEKSRLLSDRFSAERPKGSFSTLEIQRTEQGDSAMYLCASSFDRVSYEQYFGPGTRLTVT.

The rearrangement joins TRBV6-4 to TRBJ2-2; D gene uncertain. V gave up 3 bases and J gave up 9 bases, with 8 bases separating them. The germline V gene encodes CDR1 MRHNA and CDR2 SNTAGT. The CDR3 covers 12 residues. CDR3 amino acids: CASSERSRELFF. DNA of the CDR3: TGTGCCAGCAGTGAGAGGTCGCGGGAGCTGTTTTTT.

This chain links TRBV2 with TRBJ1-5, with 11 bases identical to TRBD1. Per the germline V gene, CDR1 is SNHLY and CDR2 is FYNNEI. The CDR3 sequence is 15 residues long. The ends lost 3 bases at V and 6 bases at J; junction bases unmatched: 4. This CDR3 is CASSEGQGERQPQHF. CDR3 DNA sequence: TGTGCCAGCAGTGAGGGACAGGGGGAACGTCAGCCCCAGCATTTT.

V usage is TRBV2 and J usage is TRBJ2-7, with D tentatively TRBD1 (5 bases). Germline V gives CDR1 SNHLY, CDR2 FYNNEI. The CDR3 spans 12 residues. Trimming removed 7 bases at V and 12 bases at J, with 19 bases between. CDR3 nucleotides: TGTGCCAGCACCCCGGGTGGGGCGAGCCTGTACTTC. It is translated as CASTPGGASLYF.

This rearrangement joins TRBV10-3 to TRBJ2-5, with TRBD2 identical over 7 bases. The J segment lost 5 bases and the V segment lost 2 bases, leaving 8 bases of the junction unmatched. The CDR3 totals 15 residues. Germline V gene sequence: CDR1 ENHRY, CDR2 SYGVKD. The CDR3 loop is CAISETPWGGETQYF. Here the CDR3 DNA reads TGTGCCATCAGTGAGACCCCGTGGGGAGGGGAGACCCAGTACTTC.

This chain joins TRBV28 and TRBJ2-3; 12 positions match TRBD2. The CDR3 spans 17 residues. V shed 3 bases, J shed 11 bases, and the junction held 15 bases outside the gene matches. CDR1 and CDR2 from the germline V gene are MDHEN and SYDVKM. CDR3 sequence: CASSFRVLAGGSGGQYF. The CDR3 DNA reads TGTGCCAGCAGTTTTCGGGTACTAGCGGGGGGATCCGGCGGGCAGTATTTT.

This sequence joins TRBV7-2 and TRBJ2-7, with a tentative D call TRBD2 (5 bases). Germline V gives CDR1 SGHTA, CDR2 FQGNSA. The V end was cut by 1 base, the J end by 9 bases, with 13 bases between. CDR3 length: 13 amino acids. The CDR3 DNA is TGTGCCAGCAGCTTAGAGGTGCCTCGGGGGCAGTACTTC. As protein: CASSLEVPRGQYF. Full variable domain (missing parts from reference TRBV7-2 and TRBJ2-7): GAGVSQSPSNKVTEKGKDVELRCDPISGHTALYWYRQSLGQGLEFLIYFQGNSAPDKSGLPSDRFSAERTGGSVSTLTIQRTQQEDSAVYLCASSLEVPRGQYFGPGTRLTVT.